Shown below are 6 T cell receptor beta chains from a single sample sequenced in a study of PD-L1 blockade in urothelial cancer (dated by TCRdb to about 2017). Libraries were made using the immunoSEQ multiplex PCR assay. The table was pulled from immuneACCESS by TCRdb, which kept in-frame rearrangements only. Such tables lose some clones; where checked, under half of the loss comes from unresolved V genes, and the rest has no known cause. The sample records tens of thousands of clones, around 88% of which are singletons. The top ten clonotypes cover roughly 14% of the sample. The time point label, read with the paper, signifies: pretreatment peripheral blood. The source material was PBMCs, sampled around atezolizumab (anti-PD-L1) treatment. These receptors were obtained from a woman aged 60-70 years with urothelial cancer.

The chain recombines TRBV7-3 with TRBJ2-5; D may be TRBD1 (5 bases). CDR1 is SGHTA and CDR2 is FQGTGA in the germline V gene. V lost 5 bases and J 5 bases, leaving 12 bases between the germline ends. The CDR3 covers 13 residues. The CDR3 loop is CASSMGLSETQYF. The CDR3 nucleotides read TGTGCCAGCAGCATGGGGCTTTCGGAGACCCAGTACTTC.

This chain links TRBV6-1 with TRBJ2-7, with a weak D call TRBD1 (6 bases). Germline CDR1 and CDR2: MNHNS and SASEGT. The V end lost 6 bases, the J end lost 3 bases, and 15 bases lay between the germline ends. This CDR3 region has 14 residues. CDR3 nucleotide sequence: TGTGCCAGCAGCCTCCGGGACACCGGCTACGAGCAGTACTTC. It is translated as CASSLRDTGYEQYF.

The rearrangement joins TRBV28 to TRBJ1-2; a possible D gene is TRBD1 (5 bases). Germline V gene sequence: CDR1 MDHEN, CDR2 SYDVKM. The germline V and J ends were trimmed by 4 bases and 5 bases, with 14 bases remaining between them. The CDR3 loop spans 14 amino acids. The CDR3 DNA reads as TGTGCCAGCAGTTCCCGTTGGGGGAGGTATGGCTACACCTTC. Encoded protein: CASSSRWGRYGYTF.

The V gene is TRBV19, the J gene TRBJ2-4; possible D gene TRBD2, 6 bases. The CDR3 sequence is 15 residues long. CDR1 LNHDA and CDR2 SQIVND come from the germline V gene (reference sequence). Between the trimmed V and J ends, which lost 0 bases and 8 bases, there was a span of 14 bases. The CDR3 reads CASSIDVDYRDIQYF. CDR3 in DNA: TGTGCCAGTAGTATAGATGTGGACTACCGAGACATTCAGTACTTC.

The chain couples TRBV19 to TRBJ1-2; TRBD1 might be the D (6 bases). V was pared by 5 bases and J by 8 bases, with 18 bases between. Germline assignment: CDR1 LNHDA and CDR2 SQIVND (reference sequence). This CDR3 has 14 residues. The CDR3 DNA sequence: TGTGCCAGTAGTGTCGGGCAGGGGAAGGGGGGCTACACCTTC. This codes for CASSVGQGKGGYTF.

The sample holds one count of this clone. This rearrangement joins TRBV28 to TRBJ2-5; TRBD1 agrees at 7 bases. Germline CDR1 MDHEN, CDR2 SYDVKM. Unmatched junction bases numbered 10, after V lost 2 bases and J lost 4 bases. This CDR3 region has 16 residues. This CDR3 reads CASSLLGQGEGETQYF. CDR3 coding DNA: TGTGCCAGCAGTTTACTGGGTCAGGGGGAAGGAGAGACCCAGTACTTC.